The T cell receptor beta chain described here comes from a study of blood T cell repertoires in COVID-19. Some clones are missing from TCRdb's copy, which holds only in-frame ones; the method was immunoSEQ multiplex PCR. The table lists 60,000 to 70,000 clones, 75% to 95% of them singletons. Germline V lookup: CDR1 SGHVS, CDR2 FQNEAQ. The CDR3 sequence is 12 residues long. V lost 5 bases to trimming and J lost 13 bases; unmatched junction nucleotides: 6. The J gene is TRBJ2-1, the V gene TRBV7-8; 9 bases align to TRBD2. The sequenced sample consisted of peripheral blood. The origin of this receptor is a human donor with active COVID-19. The donor label of this sample is uncertain. CDR3 region: CASSQTSGEQFF. CDR3 coding DNA: TGTGCCAGCAGCCAGACTAGCGGAGAACAGTTCTTC. Using reference TRBV7-8 and TRBJ2-1 for the parts outside the CDR3, the full variable domain is GAGVSQSPRYKVAKRGQDVALRCDPISGHVSLFWYQQALGQGPEFLTYFQNEAQLDKSGLPSDRFFAERPEGSVSTLKIQRTQQEDSAVYLCASSQTSGEQFFGPGTRLTVL.